The 26 T cell receptor beta chains presented below share a single source sample, sequenced in a study of blood T cell repertoires in COVID-19 (dated by TCRdb to the early 2020s). Receptors were amplified or captured by the immunoSEQ multiplex PCR assay. TCRdb stores this immuneACCESS table with in-frame sequences only. Part of the clones is absent; in the studies checked, under half of the shortfall reflects unresolved V genes, and no reason is known for the rest. A total of a few hundred thousand clones appear in this sample, roughly nine tenths of them only once. The ten largest clones take up about 5.7% of the sample. Specimen: PBMCs or T cells enriched from blood (not recorded which). Receptor source: a middle-aged woman who had recovered from COVID-19.

The gene calls are TRBV20-1 and TRBJ1-1, with a weak D call TRBD1 (5 bases). The CDR3 length is 11 residues. In germline, CDR1 is DFQATT, CDR2 SNEGSKA (reference sequence). The V end lost 4 bases, the J end lost 12 bases, and 15 bases lay between the germline ends. In nucleotides, the CDR3 is TGCAGTGCTACATACAGGCCCCAAACTTTCTTT. Translated: CSATYRPQTFF.

V gene TRBV7-2 combines with J gene TRBJ1-6, with 7 bases identical to TRBD1. The CDR3 consists of 14 residues. The V gene's germline CDR1 is SGHTA and CDR2 FQGNSA. V lost 4 bases and J lost 8; bases outside the gene matches: 5. The CDR3: CASSSGTVHSPLHF. CDR3 bases: TGTGCCAGCAGCTCCGGGACAGTTCATTCACCCCTCCACTTT.

The chain has TRBV11-2 and TRBJ2-1; perhaps TRBD1 as D (5 bases). This CDR3 has 13 amino acids. CDR1 SGHAT and CDR2 FQNNGV come from the germline V gene. V lost 0 bases and J lost 7, with 7 bases in between. The CDR3 spells CASSLEKGNEQFF. The CDR3, as DNA: TGTGCCAGCAGCTTAGAAAAGGGGAATGAGCAGTTCTTC.

The chain combines TRBV9 with TRBJ2-5, with 10 bases aligning to TRBD2. Germline values: CDR1 SGDLS, CDR2 YYNGEE. V was clipped by 0 bases and J by 1 base; unmatched bases: 9. The CDR3 length is 18 residues. The chain's CDR3 is CASSVVPSGSIFQETQYF. In DNA, the CDR3 is TGTGCCAGCAGCGTAGTGCCTAGCGGGAGCATATTCCAAGAGACCCAGTACTTC.

This chain uses TRBV25-1 with TRBJ2-3; 8 positions match TRBD2. CDR1 and CDR2 (germline): MGHDK, SYGVNS. The junction had 6 bases not matched to a gene; V was cut back by 4 bases and J by 6 bases. This CDR3 comprises 14 residues. The CDR3 protein is CASSVKAGADTQYF. CDR3 DNA sequence: TGTGCCAGCAGTGTGAAAGCGGGAGCGGATACGCAGTATTTT.

The V call is TRBV18, the J call TRBJ2-1; 8 positions match TRBD1. The CDR3 spans 13 residues. Trimming removed 4 bases from V and 8 bases from J; junction bases left unmatched: 4. Germline CDR1 KGHSH, CDR2 LQKENI. CDR3 in DNA: TGTGCCAGCTCACTCGAGGACAGGGATGAGCAGTTCTTC. Protein product: CASSLEDRDEQFF.

Notes on this clone: Other DNA sequences within the sample encode an identical CDR3. The rearrangement links TRBV7-2 to TRBJ2-7, with TRBD2 matching over 7 bases. The CDR3 covers 15 residues. Looked up from germline, CDR1 is SGHTA and CDR2 is FQGNSA. V shed 3 bases, J shed 0 bases, and the junction held 5 bases outside the gene matches. CDR3 region: CASSLGGRSSYEQYF. CDR3 DNA sequence: TGTGCCAGCAGCTTGGGCGGGAGATCCTCCTACGAGCAGTACTTC. The full variable domain, with the rest looked up from reference TRBV7-2 and TRBJ2-7, is GAGVSQSPSNKVTEKGKDVELRCDPISGHTALYWYRQSLGQGLEFLIYFQGNSAPDKSGLPSDRFSAERTGGSVSTLTIQRTQQEDSAVYLCASSLGGRSSYEQYFGPGTRLTVT.

The CDR3 DNA sequence: TGTGCCAGCAGCAAGAGGACTAGCGCTCTTGATACGCAGTATTTT. This codes for CASSKRTSALDTQYF. J is TRBJ2-3 and V is TRBV7-2, with 9 positions matching TRBD2. The CDR3 has 15 amino acids. The V and J ends lost 5 bases and 6 bases, in that order; junction bases with no gene match: 9. Germline V lookup: CDR1 SGHTA, CDR2 FQGNSA. The full variable domain, in which reference TRBV7-2 and TRBJ2-3 provide the parts outside the CDR3, is GAGVSQSPSNKVTEKGKDVELRCDPISGHTALYWYRQSLGQGLEFLIYFQGNSAPDKSGLPSDRFSAERTGGSVSTLTIQRTQQEDSAVYLCASSKRTSALDTQYFGPGTRLTVL.

The chain recombines TRBV18 with TRBJ1-2; 8 bases map to TRBD1. This CDR3 comprises 14 residues. The germline V gene has CDR1 KGHSH and CDR2 LQKENI. The V gene end was trimmed by 3 bases and the J gene end by 5 bases; junction bases not matched to a gene: 5. As DNA, the CDR3 is TGTGCCAGCTCACCCAGGACAGGGCGTTATGGCTACACCTTC. The encoded protein is CASSPRTGRYGYTF.

The genes are TRBV27 and TRBJ2-7, with 7 bases matching TRBD1. Trimming removed 7 bases from V and 2 bases from J; junction bases left unmatched: 5. The CDR3 covers 13 residues. CDR1 is MNHEY, CDR2 SMNVEV, per germline (reference sequence). CDR3 residues: CASKGRGTYEQYF. The CDR3 DNA is TGTGCCAGCAAGGGCAGGGGGACCTACGAGCAGTACTTC.

CDR3 sequence reads: CSAKLAREQYF. CDR3 in DNA: TGCAGCGCCAAATTGGCGAGGGAGCAGTACTTC. This chain uses TRBV29-1 with TRBJ2-7; D gene ambiguous. This CDR3 has 11 amino acids. Trimming pared 7 bases from V and 7 bases from J, leaving 14 bases between. Germline CDR1 reads SQVTM; CDR2 reads ANQGSEA.

The chain couples TRBV4-3 to TRBJ2-3, with 10 nucleotides matching TRBD2. Germline CDR1 is LGHNA and CDR2 is YSLEER. V dropped 4 bases and J dropped 5; count of bases not matched to a gene: 18. CDR3 length: 19 amino acids. The CDR3 DNA follows: TGCGCCAGCAGCCGCGGTTCAACTAGCGGGGATGGAGTTGTAGATACGCAGTATTTT. Translating gives CASSRGSTSGDGVVDTQYF.

The rearrangement uses TRBV3-1 (or the pseudogene TRBV3-2) and TRBJ2-5; TRBD2 is a possible D gene (6 bases). Germline CDR1 reads LGHDT; CDR2 reads YNNKEL (reference sequence). This CDR3 spans 15 amino acids. V shed 5 bases and J shed 7 bases, with 20 bases lying between them. CDR3 bases: TGTGCCAGCAGCACAGAAAGTAGCGGCGGCCCGACCCAGTACTTC. It yields the protein CASSTESSGGPTQYF.

This chain joins TRBV10-3 and TRBJ1-1; TRBD1 aligns across 9 bases. Looked up from germline, CDR1 is ENHRY and CDR2 is SYGVKD. V dropped 0 bases and J dropped 4; count of bases not matched to a gene: 3. This CDR3 contains 15 residues. The CDR3 here is CAISESDRGVTEAFF. The CDR3, as DNA: TGTGCCATCAGTGAGTCTGACAGGGGGGTCACTGAAGCTTTCTTT.

This sequence joins TRBV28 and TRBJ2-5, with a tentative D call TRBD1 (5 bases). Trimming pared 3 bases from V and 3 bases from J, leaving 8 bases between. This CDR3 is built from 13 residues. Germline-derived CDR1 and CDR2 are MDHEN and SYDVKM. CDR3 bases: TGTGCCAGCAGTTTGCCAGGGAAAGAGACCCAGTACTTC. Translation gives CASSLPGKETQYF.

This chain connects TRBV28 to TRBJ1-2; possibly TRBD1 for D (5 bases). There are 14 residues in the CDR3. CDR1 MDHEN and CDR2 SYDVKM come from the germline V gene. V was trimmed by 2 bases and J by 5 bases, leaving 12 bases between them. The CDR3 region has the DNA TGTGCCAGCAGTTTACAGGGAAACGTGTATGGCTACACCTTC. Amino acids: CASSLQGNVYGYTF.

The chain uses TRBV29-1 and TRBJ1-1; D may be TRBD1 (6 bases). The CDR3 is 16 amino acids. Trimming removed 7 bases from V and 4 bases from J, with 25 bases in between. Germline lookup yields CDR1 SQVTM and CDR2 ANQGSEA. The CDR3 is CSAITGGFPGATEAFF. CDR3 DNA sequence: TGCAGCGCCATAACCGGCGGCTTCCCAGGGGCCACTGAAGCTTTCTTT. Looking up the rest from reference TRBV29-1 and TRBJ1-1 gives the full variable domain: SAVISQKPSRDICQRGTSLTIQCQVDSQVTMMFWYRQQPGQSLTLIATANQGSEATYESGFVIDKFPISRPNLTFSTLTVSNMSPEDSSIYLCSAITGGFPGATEAFFGQGTRLTVV.

J is TRBJ2-7 and V is TRBV11-3; 7 bases map to TRBD2. The CDR3 runs 11 residues. Looked up from germline, CDR1 is SGHNT and CDR2 is YENEEA. The trim removed 5 bases at V and 5 bases at J, leaving 0 bases unmatched. CDR3 sequence (DNA): TGTGCCAGCAGCCGGGGGGACGAGCAGTACTTC. Translating gives CASSRGDEQYF.

The chain couples TRBV28 to TRBJ2-7; unclear D gene. The CDR3 is made up of 14 amino acids. CDR1 and CDR2 (germline): MDHEN, SYDVKM. Trimming removed 6 bases from V and 2 bases from J, with 14 bases in between. CDR3 amino acids: CASRRGGSTYEQYF. Written as DNA, the CDR3 is TGTGCCAGCAGGAGAGGTGGGTCCACCTACGAGCAGTACTTC.

This chain uses TRBV2 with TRBJ2-7, with 9 bases lining up with TRBD1. This CDR3 region has 15 residues. Trimming removed 8 bases from V and 4 bases from J; junction bases left unmatched: 12. Germline CDR1 reads SNHLY; CDR2 reads FYNNEI. The CDR3 sequence: CASGWLGTGPYEQYF. In DNA form, the CDR3 reads TGTGCCAGCGGGTGGTTGGGGACAGGGCCGTACGAGCAGTACTTC.

The chain combines TRBV5-1 with TRBJ2-3; TRBD2 agrees at 14 bases. This CDR3 comprises 16 residues. Germline trimming cut 5 bases from V and 7 bases from J; bases unmatched to any gene: 9. Germline CDR1 SGHRS, CDR2 YFSETQ. The CDR3 nucleotides read TGCGCCAGCAGACACTCGGGACTAGCGGGAGAATATACGCAGTATTTT. Translating gives CASRHSGLAGEYTQYF.

The genes are TRBV28 and TRBJ2-1; 14 bases are a match to TRBD2. Trimming took 6 bases from V and 0 from J; bases not matched to a gene: 7. The CDR3 totals 18 residues. Per germline, CDR1 MDHEN and CDR2 SYDVKM. CDR3: CASRGGLAGEHSYNEQFF. DNA of the CDR3: TGTGCCAGCAGGGGGGGACTAGCGGGAGAACACTCCTACAATGAGCAGTTCTTC.

CDR3 sequence: CASADGTPSNQPQHF. The CDR3 region has the DNA TGTGCCAGCGCAGACGGGACACCGAGCAATCAGCCCCAGCATTTT. V is TRBV7-2 and J is TRBJ1-5; TRBD1 is a possible D gene (6 bases). V was shortened by 8 bases and J by 1 base, with 15 bases between the two germline ends. Germline V gene data show CDR1 as SGHTA and CDR2 as FQGNSA. The CDR3 is 15 amino acids.

This clone was seen at least ten times. The genes are TRBV7-9 and TRBJ2-3; the match to TRBD2 covers 12 bases. The CDR3 is made up of 16 amino acids. The ends lost 5 bases at V and 5 bases at J; junction bases unmatched: 8. Germline lookup yields CDR1 SEHNR and CDR2 FQNEAQ (reference sequence). CDR3 coding DNA: TGTGCCAGCAGCACAAATCTAGCGGGAGGGAGAGATACGCAGTATTTT. Its translation is CASSTNLAGGRDTQYF.

The count of this clone is one. V usage is TRBV7-9 and J usage is TRBJ2-1; 9 nucleotides line up with TRBD1. CDR3 length: 17 residues. Germline V lookup: CDR1 SEHNR, CDR2 FQNEAQ (reference sequence). With 5 bases clipped from V and 7 bases from J, the junction kept 15 bases outside the gene matches. This CDR3 is CASSRTLGQGAVNEQFF. As DNA, the CDR3 is TGTGCCAGCAGCCGTACGTTGGGACAGGGCGCCGTTAATGAGCAGTTCTTC.

The chain combines TRBV7-3 with TRBJ2-5, with 8 bases aligning to TRBD2. J gave up 3 bases and V 5 bases, and 2 bases lay outside the gene matches. In germline, CDR1 is SGHTA, CDR2 FQGTGA. The CDR3 runs to 13 residues. The CDR3 sequence: CASSKTSEETQYF. CDR3 in DNA: TGTGCCAGCAGCAAGACTAGCGAAGAGACCCAGTACTTC.